This T cell receptor (beta chain) was profiled in a study of technical replicates of blood from a handful of donors. Profiling relied on immunoSEQ multiplex PCR, and the TCRdb table lists in-frame clones only, not all of them. The top ten clones hold 5.6% of a sample with 40,000 to 60,000 clones, around 83% of them seen once. This CDR3 spans 16 amino acids. V was pared by 3 bases and J by 6 bases, with 12 bases of the junction left unmatched. Per germline, CDR1 MGHRA and CDR2 YSYEKL. The chain is built from TRBV4-1 and TRBJ2-7; 9 bases are a match to TRBD1. This TCR was sampled from a human donor in good health. Some clones in this sample may be carry-over from other donors' samples. Sequencing was carried out using PBMCs. The CDR3 loop is CASSQVPGTGYSEQYF. In DNA, the CDR3 is TGCGCCAGCAGCCAGGTCCCCGGGACAGGGTACAGCGAGCAGTACTTC.